The sample holds one count of the clone carrying this T cell receptor beta chain. This record belongs to a study of T cell responses to AZD1222 COVID-19 vaccine. Trimming cost V 1 base and J 4 bases, with 16 bases left between them. The CDR3 is made up of 16 amino acids. Germline CDR1 is SGHTA and CDR2 is FQGNSA. The repertoire was sequenced with immunoSEQ multiplex PCR; TCRdb's copy has only in-frame clones and lacks some. The data contain around 150,000 clones, 94% of them seen just once; the ten biggest clones take up about 1.3%. J is TRBJ1-2 and V is TRBV7-2; a possible D gene is TRBD1 (6 bases). The receptor was isolated from an adult in good health. The material sequenced was peripheral blood, taken on day 0 of AZD1222 vaccination. The CDR3 sequence: CASSLGPPTGIYGYTF. CDR3 coding DNA: TGTGCCAGCAGCTTAGGCCCTCCGACAGGCATCTATGGCTACACCTTC. Supplemented by reference TRBV7-2 and TRBJ1-2, the full variable domain reads GAGVSQSPSNKVTEKGKDVELRCDPISGHTALYWYRQSLGQGLEFLIYFQGNSAPDKSGLPSDRFSAERTGGSVSTLTIQRTQQEDSAVYLCASSLGPPTGIYGYTFGSGTRLTVV.